A selection of T cell receptor beta chains follows, all from one sample in a study of OX40 agonist ivuxolimab in advanced cancers. Data came from immunoSEQ multiplex PCR; TCRdb stores just in-frame clones and leaves some out. The sample holds tens of thousands of clones, 79% seen once. The sequences come from CD4+ or CD8+ T cells sorted from blood, collected in a trial of the OX40 agonist ivuxolimab. The receptor source for this set is an adult with an advanced solid tumor such as melanoma, head and neck, liver or kidney cancer. Both conserved end residues are trimmed from each CDR3.

j_call v_call cdr3_aa
TRBJ1-6 TRBV19 ASSTGTGINNSPLH
TRBJ1-5 TRBV27 ASSLGTVNQPQH
TRBJ2-2 TRBV6-6 ASSDRVTGELF
TRBJ2-1 TRBV7-3 ASSSIAGGLNNEQF
TRBJ1-5 TRBV28 ASSRRQGNQPQH
TRBJ1-1 TRBV5-1 ASSLGSTEAF
TRBJ2-5 TRBV5-1 ASSPGTAKETQY
TRBJ2-5 TRBV27 ASSVGPLEETQY
TRBJ1-5 TRBV19 ASKDRGGSDQPQH
TRBJ2-7 TRBV6-5 ASSYFLGDYEQY
TRBJ2-1 TRBV19 ASSILGDSSYNEQF
TRBJ1-1 TRBV7-3 ASSSLPQQDNTEAF
TRBJ1-4 TRBV25-1 ASSTGEREKLF
TRBJ2-5 TRBV11-2 ASSRTGRERGETQY
TRBJ1-4 TRBV23-1 ASSQFLGATNEKLF
TRBJ2-5 TRBV11-1 ASGMNRAQETQY
TRBJ1-5 TRBV12-2 ASRLGQPQH
TRBJ2-1 TRBV5-1 ASSSAGGYNEQF
TRBJ2-3 TRBV21-1 ASSRRERTDTQY
TRBJ1-5 TRBV27 ASSLMARSNQPQH
TRBJ2-1 TRBV6-6 ASSRGLAGEDEQF
TRBJ1-1 TRBV6-5 ASTKGVTAEAF
TRBJ2-1 TRBV5-6 ASSPGLAGAYNEQF
TRBJ2-3 TRBV11-3 ASSSGLTNPDTQY
- TRBV7-2 ASSLGTSGRLYEQY
TRBJ1-2 TRBV6-1 ASSEFGSGYGYT
TRBJ2-1 TRBV7-9 ASSAGLNEQF
TRBJ1-2 TRBV5-1 ASKIIGRYGYT
TRBJ1-2 TRBV6-5 ASSYSRAGGYT
TRBJ2-1 TRBV7-2 ASSFGQNHNEQF
TRBJ2-7 TRBV5-6 ASTVAESSYEQY
TRBJ1-5 TRBV28 ASLSPTSNQPQH
TRBJ2-1 TRBV7-2 ASSLPRDSREKF
TRBJ2-1 TRBV30 AWTGLEAHEQF
TRBJ2-2 TRBV5-6 ASSLGHTGELF
TRBJ1-1 TRBV19 ASRETGMNTEAF
TRBJ2-7 TRBV9 ASSSRPQTSLTSYEQY
TRBJ2-1 TRBV9 ASSLAGKVNEQF
TRBJ2-1 TRBV19 ASSALAGSYNEQF
TRBJ1-1 TRBV14 ASSQAGGEAF
TRBJ2-7 TRBV5-5 ASSPPDSYEQY
TRBJ2-1 TRBV6-6 ASTGTAGTRDNEQF
TRBJ2-1 TRBV21-1 ASSKRIAGARDEQF
TRBJ1-5 TRBV18 ASSPSADSIRPQH
TRBJ2-3 TRBV5-1 ASSKDRDTDTQY
TRBJ2-7 TRBV5-1 ASGNRRLAGETYEQY
TRBJ2-2 TRBV7-2 ASRRGPNTGELF
TRBJ1-1 TRBV30 AWSRTLNTEAF